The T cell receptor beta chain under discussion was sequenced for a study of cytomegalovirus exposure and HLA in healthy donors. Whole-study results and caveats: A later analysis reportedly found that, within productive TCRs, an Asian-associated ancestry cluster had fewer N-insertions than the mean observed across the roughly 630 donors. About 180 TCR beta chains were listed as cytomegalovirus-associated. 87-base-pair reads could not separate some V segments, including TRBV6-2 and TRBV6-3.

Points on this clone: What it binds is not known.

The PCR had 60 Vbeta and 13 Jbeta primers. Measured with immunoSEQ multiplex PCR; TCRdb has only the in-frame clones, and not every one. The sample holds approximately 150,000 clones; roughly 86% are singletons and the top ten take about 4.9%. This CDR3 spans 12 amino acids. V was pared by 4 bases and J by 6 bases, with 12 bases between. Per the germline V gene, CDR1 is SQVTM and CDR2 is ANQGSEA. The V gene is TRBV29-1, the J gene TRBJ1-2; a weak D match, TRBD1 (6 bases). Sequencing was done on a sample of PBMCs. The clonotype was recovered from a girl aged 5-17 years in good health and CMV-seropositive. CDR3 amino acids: CSVGGGADGYTF. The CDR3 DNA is TGCAGCGTTGGAGGGGGGGCGGATGGCTACACCTTC.